The 18 T cell receptor beta chains listed next were all sequenced from one sample in a study of T cell responses to AZD1222 COVID-19 vaccine. The assay was immunoSEQ multiplex PCR, and TCRdb's table has in-frame clones only and misses some. Of 60,000 to 85,000 clones listed, around three quarters are singletons. This specimen consisted of peripheral blood, obtained 28 days after the second dose of the MenACWY control vaccine. All receptors derive from an adult who received the MenACWY meningococcal vaccine as a control.

As DNA, the CDR3 is TGTGCCAGTAGTTGGGCTAACTATGGCTACACCTTC. Protein sequence: CASSWANYGYTF. V usage is TRBV19 and J usage is TRBJ1-2; D remains unclear. The CDR3 has 12 amino acids. V gave up 5 bases and J gave up 0 bases, with 4 bases separating them. The V gene's germline CDR1 is LNHDA and CDR2 SQIVND (reference sequence). Based on the CDR3 plus reference TRBV19 and TRBJ1-2, the full variable domain is DGGITQSPKYLFRKEGQNVTLSCEQNLNHDAMYWYRQDPGQGLRLIYYSQIVNDFQKGDIAEGYSVSREKKESFPLTVTSAQKNPTAFYLCASSWANYGYTFGSGTRLTVV.

The rearrangement joins TRBV7-8 to TRBJ2-3, with TRBD2 as a possible D gene (5 bases). The CDR3 sequence is 14 residues long. The germline CDR1 and CDR2 sequences are SGHVS and FQNEAQ. V was trimmed by 5 bases and J by 4 bases, leaving 13 bases between them. This CDR3 is CASSLRLPSDTQYF. For the CDR3, the DNA is TGTGCCAGCAGCCTCAGACTACCCTCAGATACGCAGTATTTT. Combining the CDR3 with reference TRBV7-8 and TRBJ2-3 gives the whole variable domain GAGVSQSPRYKVAKRGQDVALRCDPISGHVSLFWYQQALGQGPEFLTYFQNEAQLDKSGLPSDRFFAERPEGSVSTLKIQRTQQEDSAVYLCASSLRLPSDTQYFGPGTRLTVL.

V gene TRBV9 combines with J gene TRBJ2-2; D gene unclear. Germline values: CDR1 SGDLS, CDR2 YYNGEE. The V end lost 3 bases, the J end lost 6 bases, and 9 bases lay between the germline ends. The CDR3 extends over 13 amino acids. Written as DNA, the CDR3 is TGTGCCAGCAGCGCTGTCGTGCCCGGGGAGCTGTTTTTT. This encodes CASSAVVPGELFF.

V and J are TRBV30 and TRBJ2-2, with 13 bases identical to TRBD2. Trimming took 8 bases from V and 2 from J; bases not matched to a gene: 11. The CDR3 length is 17 residues. Per the germline V gene, CDR1 is GTSNPN and CDR2 is SVGIG (reference sequence). The CDR3 protein is CAAHRGLAGSNTGELFF. DNA of the CDR3: TGTGCCGCCCACCGGGGACTAGCGGGGTCTAACACCGGGGAGCTGTTTTTT.

This chain links TRBV24-1 with TRBJ2-1; TRBD1 aligns across 12 bases. Germline loops: CDR1 KGHDR, CDR2 SFDVKD. CDR3 length: 14 amino acids. Unmatched junction bases numbered 4, after V lost 4 bases and J lost 10 bases. The CDR3 sequence is CATSDPGQGAEQFF. The DNA for the CDR3 is TGTGCCACCAGTGACCCGGGACAGGGGGCGGAGCAGTTCTTC.

The chain employs TRBV29-1 and TRBJ1-2, with D tentatively TRBD1 (5 bases). In germline, CDR1 is SQVTM, CDR2 ANQGSEA. The CDR3 has 13 residues. V lost 4 bases to trimming and J lost 2 bases, with 11 bases between them. The chain's CDR3 is CSVGGAGNYGYTF. The CDR3 nucleotides are TGCAGCGTTGGGGGAGCAGGGAACTATGGCTACACCTTC.

V is TRBV6-5 and J is TRBJ2-3; D not certain. The germline V gene encodes CDR1 MNHEY and CDR2 SVGAGI. Trimming shortened V by 6 bases and J by 3 bases, and 16 bases separated the two germline ends. The CDR3 spans 15 residues. The CDR3 sequence: CASSPLHPKTDTQYF. In DNA, the CDR3 is TGTGCCAGCAGCCCCCTTCACCCTAAAACAGATACGCAGTATTTT.

The CDR3 coding sequence is TGTGCCAGCACATTGGGGGGAGAGGCTTACGAGCAGTACTTC. This gives the protein CASTLGGEAYEQYF. The chain combines TRBV6-5 with TRBJ2-7, with a weak D call TRBD2 (6 bases). Germline loops: CDR1 MNHEY, CDR2 SVGAGI. The CDR3 sequence is 14 residues long. V was cut by 7 bases and J by 4 bases, with 17 bases left in between.

CDR3 amino acids: CASSQNPSIAGGLYEQYF. In DNA, the CDR3 is TGTGCCAGCAGCCAAAATCCCTCCATAGCGGGGGGGCTCTACGAGCAGTACTTC. V is TRBV4-2 and J is TRBJ2-7, with 11 nucleotides matching TRBD2. The CDR3 is 18 residues long. In germline, CDR1 is LGHNA, CDR2 YNFKEQ. V shed 2 bases and J 3 bases; nucleotides not matched to a gene: 12.

The chain is built from TRBV12-3 or TRBV12-4 and TRBJ2-7; D not resolved. Trimming left V 1 base short and J 1 base short, with 5 bases between. There are 13 residues in the CDR3. The CDR3 here is CASSLEASYEQYF. The CDR3 DNA sequence: TGTGCCAGCAGTTTAGAGGCTTCCTACGAGCAGTACTTC.

The chain combines TRBV7-9 with TRBJ2-2, with D unclear. There are 19 residues in the CDR3. Between the trimmed V and J ends, which lost 5 bases and 0 bases, there was a span of 22 bases. Germline V CDR1 and CDR2: SEHNR, FQNEAQ (reference sequence). The chain's CDR3 is CASSPRKAATVTNTGELFF. As DNA, the CDR3 is TGTGCCAGCAGCCCAAGGAAGGCAGCCACCGTCACGAACACCGGGGAGCTGTTTTTT. The complete variable domain, with remaining parts taken from reference TRBV7-9 and TRBJ2-2, reads DTGVSQNPRHKITKRGQNVTFRCDPISEHNRLYWYRQTLGQGPEFLTYFQNEAQLEKSRLLSDRFSAERPKGSFSTLEIQRTEQGDSAMYLCASSPRKAATVTNTGELFFGEGSRLTVL.

The J gene is TRBJ1-2, the V gene TRBV6-2 or TRBV6-3, with TRBD1 matching 10 bases. J lost 7 bases, V lost 6 bases, and 14 bases had no gene match. Germline V gene data show CDR1 as MNHEY and CDR2 as SVGEGT. The CDR3 is 16 amino acids. The CDR3 sequence: CASSGPGQGKASGYTF. The CDR3 DNA follows: TGTGCCAGCAGCGGCCCGGGACAGGGGAAGGCAAGTGGCTACACCTTC.

The J gene is TRBJ2-2, the V gene TRBV5-4; D call uncertain. The V gene lost 6 bases and the J gene lost 1 base, with 13 bases spanning the gap. The CDR3 has 15 residues. The germline CDR1 and CDR2 sequences are SGHNT and YYREEE (reference sequence). The CDR3 loop reads CASTKDGLNTGELFF. CDR3 DNA sequence: TGTGCCAGCACAAAGGACGGATTGAACACCGGGGAGCTGTTTTTT.

V is TRBV6-5 and J is TRBJ2-1; D not resolved. V was clipped by 0 bases and J by 7 bases, with 7 bases between them. The CDR3 spans 13 residues. Germline V gene lookup returns CDR1 MNHEY and CDR2 SVGAGI. Written as DNA, the CDR3 is TGTGCCAGCAGTTACTCGAATACTAATGAGCAGTTCTTC. This sequence encodes CASSYSNTNEQFF.

In its sample, this clone was seen once. The chain joins TRBV11-2 to TRBJ1-2, with D uncertain. The CDR3 has 12 residues. Germline V gene sequence: CDR1 SGHAT, CDR2 FQNNGV. The V gene lost 5 bases and the J gene lost 5 bases, with 9 bases spanning the gap. Here the CDR3 reads CASSPGGYGYTF. Written as DNA, the CDR3 is TGTGCCAGCAGCCCCGGAGGGTATGGCTACACCTTC.

In this sample, this clone turned up once. The rearrangement links TRBV6-2 or TRBV6-3 to TRBJ1-5; 12 nucleotides align to TRBD1. This CDR3 is built from 19 residues. From germline, CDR1 is MNHEY and CDR2 SVGEGT. The ends lost 4 bases at V and 2 bases at J; junction bases unmatched: 12. In DNA, the CDR3 is TGTGCCAGCAGTTCCGTCCGGGACAGGGGGCGGGAGGGCAATCAGCCCCAGCATTTT. It codes for CASSSVRDRGREGNQPQHF.

V usage is TRBV3-1 (or the pseudogene TRBV3-2) and J usage is TRBJ2-1, with D tentatively TRBD2 (6 bases). The CDR3 length is 16 residues. The V end lost 1 base, the J end lost 5 bases, and 15 bases lay between the germline ends. CDR1 LGHDT and CDR2 YNNKEL come from the germline V gene (reference sequence). The DNA for the CDR3 is TGTGCCAGCAGCCAAGTTGCACCCCCGGGGGACAATGAGCAGTTCTTC. Its protein is CASSQVAPPGDNEQFF.

The table lists this clone with a few counts. J is TRBJ1-2 and V is TRBV7-9, with TRBD1 matching 10 bases. The CDR3 covers 14 residues. From germline, CDR1 is SEHNR and CDR2 FQNEAQ (reference sequence). Trimming removed 4 bases from V and 8 bases from J; junction bases left unmatched: 7. The CDR3 spells CASSSGGQGSGYTF. The CDR3 DNA reads TGTGCCAGCAGCTCAGGGGGACAGGGGTCCGGCTACACCTTC.